The rows below give T cell receptor beta chains drawn from one sample of a study of shared clonotypes between healthy human individuals. The method was immunoSEQ multiplex PCR; TCRdb's version includes in-frame clones alone and lacks a portion of them. The sample includes more than 550,000 clones, less than 95% of them seen just once. The sample was memory CD8+ T cells from PBMCs. Every receptor here comes from a man younger than 30 in good health. Some clones in this sample may be carry-over from other donors' samples. CDR3s include the opening cysteine and the closing phenylalanine or tryptophan. D genes are given only for firm matches. For some rows the clone size is stated as once, few or many, or as a class when expanded; others skip it.

TRBV5-1,few,TRBD1,TRBJ1-1,CASSEPGQGNTEAFF,TGCGCCAGCAGCGAACCGGGACAGGGGAACACTGAAGCTTTCTTT
TRBV4-1,-,-,TRBJ1-5,CASSQPTANSNQPQHF,TGCGCCAGCAGCCAACCGACAGCTAATAGCAATCAGCCCCAGCATTTT
TRBV28,-,-,TRBJ1-2,CASSLLRTLTHNYGYTF,TGTGCCAGCAGTTTACTGCGGACTCTTACGCATAACTATGGCTACACCTTC
TRBV5-1,-,-,TRBJ2-3,CASSTTVTDTQYF,TGCGCCAGCAGCACTACCGTCACAGATACGCAGTATTTT
TRBV29-1,-,TRBD2,TRBJ2-2,CSVDQGGDTGELFF,TGCAGCGTTGACCAGGGAGGGGATACCGGGGAGCTGTTTTTT
TRBV4-3,-,-,TRBJ2-1,CASSPRTRDGQFF,TGCGCCAGCAGCCCCCGAACCCGGGACGGGCAGTTCTTC
TRBV27,-,-,TRBJ2-1,CASSGSSYNEQFF,TGTGCCAGCAGCGGGAGCTCCTACAATGAGCAGTTCTTC
TRBV27,-,-,TRBJ2-7,CASSSMGPVLSSYEQYF,TGTGCCAGCAGCTCCATGGGCCCGGTTCTTAGCTCCTACGAGCAGTACTTC
TRBV27,-,TRBD1,TRBJ1-5,CASSTTGGRQPQHF,TGTGCCAGCAGTACGACAGGGGGCCGGCAGCCCCAGCATTTT
TRBV6-4,-,TRBD2,TRBJ2-7,CASSDLPCSGRPPYEQYF,TGTGCCAGCAGTGACCTTCCTTGTAGCGGGAGGCCCCCCTACGAGCAGTACTTC
TRBV16,-,TRBD1,TRBJ2-1,CASSQPGQGQDEQFF,TGTGCCAGCAGCCAGCCGGGACAGGGGCAGGATGAGCAGTTCTTC
TRBV9,-,-,TRBJ2-5,CASSPGVRAPETQYF,TGTGCCAGCAGCCCAGGCGTGCGAGCCCCAGAGACCCAGTACTTC
TRBV15,-,-,TRBJ1-1,CATSAKHRPTEAFF,TGTGCCACCAGCGCGAAACACAGACCCACTGAAGCTTTCTTT
TRBV28,once,-,TRBJ1-1,CASSLKSLGTEAFF,TGTGCCAGCAGTTTGAAGTCGCTGGGCACTGAAGCTTTCTTT
TRBV19,-,-,TRBJ2-2,CASSRDYPAGELFF,TGTGCCAGTAGTAGAGACTATCCTGCCGGGGAGCTGTTTTTT
TRBV28,-,TRBD1,TRBJ1-1,CASSRRGLGNTEAFF,TGTGCCAGCAGCCGGAGGGGGCTTGGGAACACTGAAGCTTTCTTT
TRBV27,-,TRBD1,TRBJ2-7,CASSLGRGFNEQYF,TGTGCCAGCAGTTTGGGCAGGGGGTTCAACGAGCAGTACTTC
TRBV13,-,-,TRBJ2-7,CASSLGPGEQYF,TGTGCCAGCAGCTTAGGACCGGGCGAGCAGTACTTC
TRBV6-6,-,TRBD1,TRBJ1-2,CASSYHRTGDGYTF,TGTGCCAGCAGTTACCACCGGACAGGGGATGGCTACACCTTC
TRBV2,few,TRBD1,TRBJ1-4,CASSAGQGRDEKLFF,TGTGCCAGCAGTGCGGGACAGGGTCGTGATGAAAAACTGTTTTTT
TRBV29-1,-,-,TRBJ2-1,CSVGQLARGGYNEQFF,TGCAGCGTTGGGCAGCTAGCGCGTGGGGGATACAATGAGCAGTTCTTC
TRBV27,-,-,TRBJ2-2,CASKDSIGAGELFF,TGTGCCAGTAAAGACAGCATCGGGGCCGGGGAGCTGTTTTTT
TRBV5-4,once,-,TRBJ1-1,CASSLVQGNEAFF,TGTGCCAGCAGCTTGGTGCAAGGGAATGAAGCTTTCTTT
TRBV9,-,TRBD2,TRBJ2-3,CASSGTSGPVPTQYF,TGTGCCAGCAGCGGGACTAGCGGGCCAGTCCCAACGCAGTATTTT
TRBV10-1,-,-,TRBJ2-3,CASSEAAGRADTQYF,TGCGCCAGCAGTGAGGCGGCGGGAAGGGCAGATACGCAGTATTTT
TRBV7-6,-,TRBD2,TRBJ2-1,CASSFGTSGGYNEQFF,TGTGCCAGCAGCTTCGGGACTAGCGGGGGGTACAATGAGCAGTTCTTC
TRBV9,-,TRBD1,TRBJ2-5,CASSPGTGEMETQYF,TGTGCCAGCAGCCCCGGGACAGGGGAGATGGAGACCCAGTACTTC
TRBV28,-,TRBD1,TRBJ1-1,CASSYPRQGNTEAFF,TGTGCCAGCAGTTACCCTAGACAGGGGAACACTGAAGCTTTCTTT
TRBV7-3,-,-,TRBJ2-6,CASRQNVHYRGLPPGANVLTF,TGTGCCAGCAGACAAAACGTTCACTACCGGGGCCTACCCCCTGGGGCCAACGTCCTGACTTTC
TRBV10-2,-,-,TRBJ1-3,CATMNRVDSGNTIYF,TGCGCCACCATGAACAGGGTAGACTCTGGAAACACCATATATTTT
TRBV28,-,TRBD1,TRBJ2-3,CASRRGQGRTDTQYF,TGTGCCAGCAGAAGGGGACAGGGAAGGACAGATACGCAGTATTTT
TRBV27,-,-,TRBJ2-4,CASSTYRENIQYF,TGTGCCAGCAGCACCTATCGGGAAAACATTCAGTACTTC
TRBV4-1,-,-,TRBJ1-3,CASSHEQRTGNTIYF,TGCGCCAGCAGCCACGAACAGAGAACTGGAAACACCATATATTTT
TRBV5-6,once,-,TRBJ2-5,CASRGAGFQETQYF,TGTGCCAGCAGAGGGGCAGGGTTCCAAGAGACCCAGTACTTC
TRBV7-6,-,-,TRBJ1-4,CASSGQGPTNEKLFF,TGTGCCAGCAGCGGTCAGGGACCAACTAATGAAAAACTGTTTTTT
TRBV10-3,once,TRBD2,TRBJ2-3,CAIGMGGRATDTQYF,TGTGCCATCGGAATGGGCGGGAGGGCGACAGATACGCAGTATTTT
TRBV7-9,-,-,TRBJ2-1,CASSLGFSDIGLNEQFF,TGTGCCAGCAGCTTAGGGTTTTCGGACATTGGTCTCAATGAGCAGTTCTTC
TRBV5-6,-,-,TRBJ2-7,CASSLNSYEQYF,TGTGCCAGCAGCTTAAACTCCTACGAGCAGTACTTC
TRBV7-9,-,-,TRBJ1-1,CASSLPLNTEAFF,TGTGCCAGCAGCCTCCCCTTGAACACTGAAGCTTTCTTT
TRBV28,-,-,TRBJ1-2,CASSSPRRQTRANYGYTF,TGTGCCAGCAGTTCCCCCCGAAGACAGACTCGAGCTAACTATGGCTACACCTTC
TRBV5-4,-,TRBD1,TRBJ2-7,CASSLEETGANYEQYF,TGTGCCAGCAGCTTGGAAGAGACAGGGGCGAACTACGAGCAGTACTTC
TRBV7-9,-,-,TRBJ1-1,CASSSRGGTEAFF,TGTGCCAGCAGCTCACGGGGAGGGACTGAAGCTTTCTTT
TRBV12-2,-,-,TRBJ2-7,CASRLKSCGRQPYEQYF,TGTGCAAGTCGCTTGAAATCGTGCGGGAGGCAACCCTACGAGCAGTACTTC
TRBV28,-,TRBD2,TRBJ2-1,CASSLDLAGASNEQFF,TGTGCCAGCAGTTTAGATCTAGCGGGAGCTTCCAATGAGCAGTTCTTC
TRBV6-4,-,-,TRBJ2-1,CARPVGEQFF,TGTGCCAGGCCCGTCGGTGAGCAGTTCTTC
TRBV27,-,-,TRBJ1-5,CASSSYTGGQPQHF,TGTGCCAGCAGTTCATATACAGGTGGGCAGCCCCAGCATTTT
TRBV7-9,-,-,TRBJ2-1,CASRLATNEQFF,TGTGCCAGCAGACTAGCTACCAATGAGCAGTTCTTC
TRBV2,-,-,TRBJ2-5,CASSEAATTYQETQYF,TGTGCCAGCAGTGAAGCAGCGACTACGTACCAAGAGACCCAGTACTTC
TRBV30,-,-,TRBJ1-1,CAWRWGRGNTEAFF,TGTGCCTGGAGGTGGGGCAGGGGGAACACTGAAGCTTTCTTT
TRBV4-1,-,-,TRBJ2-7,CASSQDPDSREYF,TGCGCCAGCAGCCAAGATCCCGACAGCAGGGAGTACTTC
TRBV13,-,-,TRBJ2-1,CASSWGRRDNEQFF,TGTGCCAGCAGCTGGGGGAGAAGAGACAATGAGCAGTTCTTC
TRBV7-2,-,TRBD2,TRBJ2-7,CASSLLAGGTYEQYF,TGTGCCAGCAGCCTCCTAGCGGGAGGCACTTACGAGCAGTACTTC
TRBV9,-,-,TRBJ2-3,CASSVDQGRAADTQYF,TGTGCCAGCAGCGTAGATCAGGGTAGGGCCGCCGATACGCAGTATTTT
TRBV2,-,-,TRBJ2-7,CASSDTYRTVSYEQYF,TGTGCCAGCAGCGATACCTACAGGACGGTATCCTACGAGCAGTACTTC
TRBV5-5,-,TRBD1,TRBJ1-2,CASSLYSSTGQGYGYTF,TGTGCCAGCAGCTTGTATAGTTCGACAGGGCAGGGCTATGGCTACACCTTC